This is a list of T cell receptor beta chains from one sample in a study of cytomegalovirus exposure and HLA in healthy donors. Data came from immunoSEQ multiplex PCR; TCRdb stores just in-frame clones and leaves some out. The sample consists of roughly 100,000 clones, approximately 83% of them appearing once. Source material: PBMCs. The source is a female donor in good health and CMV-seropositive. Each CDR3 is given with its conserved first and last residue. The order of the fields is J gene, V gene, clone size, D gene, CDR3 protein, CDR3 DNA. The D gene is left open where the match is weak. Clone size is given for some rows only: seen once, a few or many times, or a class if the clone is expanded.

>TRBJ1-2|TRBV30|once|TRBD1
CAWSNTGAWDGYTF
TGTGCCTGGAGTAATACAGGGGCCTGGGATGGCTACACCTTC
>TRBJ1-2|TRBV5-1|NA|NA
CASSSGGQGSGYTF
TGCGCCAGCAGCTCCGGCGGGCAGGGGAGCGGCTACACCTTC
>TRBJ1-1|TRBV5-4|NA|NA
CASSRGPVNTEAFF
TGTGCCAGCAGCAGGGGCCCAGTGAACACTGAAGCTTTCTTT
>TRBJ2-7|TRBV2|NA|TRBD1
CASSTGTGYEQYF
TGTGCCAGCAGCACCGGGACAGGCTACGAGCAGTACTTC
>TRBJ2-3|TRBV19|NA|TRBD1
CASSDTGADTQYF
TGTGCCAGTAGTGATACAGGGGCAGATACGCAGTATTTT
>TRBJ1-2|TRBV28|NA|NA
CASSWGGYPF
TGTGCCAGCAGTTGGGGGGGCTACCCCTTC
>TRBJ2-7|TRBV7-9|once|NA
CASSLDSRPGDF
TGTGCCAGCAGCTTAGATTCTAGACCTGGAGACTTC
>TRBJ1-3|TRBV12-2|NA|NA
CASRSPSDGSSGNTIYF
TGTGCAAGTCGCTCCCCCTCCGACGGGAGCTCTGGAAACACCATATATTTT
>TRBJ2-3|TRBV6-5|NA|NA
CASSYAGLTDTQYF
TGTGCCAGCAGTTACGCAGGCCTCACAGATACGCAGTATTTT
>TRBJ1-4|TRBV7-8|NA|TRBD1
CASSGTGTGEVATNEKLFF
TGTGCCAGCAGCGGAACCGGGACAGGGGAAGTTGCAACTAATGAAAAACTGTTTTTT
>TRBJ1-4|TRBV5-6|NA|NA
CASSFPAGANEKLFF
TGTGCCAGCAGCTTCCCCGCAGGGGCGAATGAAAAACTGTTTTTT
>TRBJ2-3|TRBV7-9|NA|TRBD2
CASRPREREGSTDTQYF
TGTGCCAGCAGACCCCGCGAGCGGGAGGGTAGCACAGATACGCAGTATTTT
>TRBJ2-2|TRBV2|once|TRBD2
CASSEWTSANTGELFF
TGTGCCAGCAGTGAATGGACTAGCGCGAACACCGGGGAGCTGTTTTTT
>TRBJ1-6|TRBV7-9|medium-sized|NA
CASSSHDWTGGNSPLHF
TGTGCCAGCAGCTCGCACGACTGGACGGGGGGGAATTCACCCCTCCACTTT
>TRBJ1-1|TRBV6-5|NA|NA
CASSYTVPLSEAFF
TGTGCCAGCAGTTATACAGTCCCTCTCTCTGAAGCTTTCTTT
>TRBJ1-5|TRBV15|NA|NA
CATSRDWAGSNQPQHF
TGTGCCACCAGCAGAGATTGGGCAGGGAGCAATCAGCCCCAGCATTTT
>TRBJ2-5|TRBV5-4|NA|TRBD1
CASSIDGWTGKAETQYF
TGTGCCAGCAGCATCGACGGTTGGACAGGGAAGGCAGAGACCCAGTACTTC
>TRBJ1-3|TRBV11-2|NA|TRBD1
CASSRDRAGNTIYF
TGTGCCAGCAGCCGGGACAGGGCTGGAAACACCATATATTTT
>TRBJ2-7|TRBV27|NA|NA
CASSKQLGALEQYF
TGTGCCAGCAGTAAACAGCTGGGGGCGCTCGAGCAGTACTTC
>TRBJ2-1|TRBV7-7|NA|NA
CASSLLGAVNEQFF
TGTGCCAGCAGCTTATTAGGGGCGGTCAATGAGCAGTTCTTC
>TRBJ2-1|TRBV4-1|NA|TRBD2
CASSQPTSGGHEQFF
TGCGCCAGCAGCCAACCGACTAGCGGGGGCCATGAGCAGTTCTTC
>TRBJ1-2|TRBV20-1|NA|NA
CSASGGGYTF
TGCAGTGCCTCGGGGGGAGGCTACACCTTC
>TRBJ2-5|TRBV28|NA|NA
CASSPYLAGKETQYF
TGTGCCAGCAGCCCCTATTTGGCGGGGAAAGAGACCCAGTACTTC
>TRBJ2-1|TRBV29-1|NA|NA
CSVRKQGLAFF
TGCAGCGTTCGGAAGCAGGGGTTGGCGTTCTTC
>TRBJ2-7|TRBV25-1|NA|NA
CASSEGWDKAYEQYF
TGTGCCAGCAGTGAAGGTTGGGACAAGGCCTACGAGCAGTACTTC
>TRBJ2-4|TRBV28|NA|NA
CASSFWGSNIQYF
TGTGCCAGCAGTTTTTGGGGCTCGAACATTCAGTACTTC
>TRBJ2-7|TRBV7-3|NA|TRBD1
CASRVGDRVSNQTYEQYF
TGTGCCAGCAGAGTGGGGGACAGGGTCTCCAATCAAACCTACGAGCAGTACTTC
>TRBJ2-2|TRBV28|NA|TRBD2
CASSAGGRRITGELFF
TGTGCCAGCAGTGCGGGGGGTCGGCGTATCACCGGGGAGCTGTTTTTT
>TRBJ1-1|TRBV11-3|NA|NA
CASSSDSAIEAFF
TGTGCCAGCAGCTCAGACAGCGCCATTGAAGCTTTCTTT
>TRBJ1-5|TRBV11-2|NA|NA
CASSLGYGNQPQHF
TGTGCCAGCAGCTTAGGTTACGGTAATCAGCCCCAGCATTTT
>TRBJ2-5|TRBV30|NA|NA
CAWSLSETQYF
TGTGCCTGGAGTCTAAGTGAGACCCAGTACTTC
>TRBJ1-5|TRBV28|NA|NA
CASNQSGTPYSNQPQHF
TGTGCCAGCAATCAATCCGGGACACCCTATAGCAATCAGCCCCAGCATTTT
>TRBJ1-1|TRBV5-1|once|TRBD1
CASSRGDRGANTEAFF
TGCGCCAGCAGTCGCGGGGACAGGGGGGCGAACACTGAAGCTTTCTTT
>TRBJ2-5|TRBV2|few|TRBD2
CASTLAGMETQYF
TGTGCCAGCACCCTAGCGGGAATGGAGACCCAGTACTTC
>TRBJ1-1|TRBV29-1|NA|NA
CSVEGSGLNTEAFF
TGCAGCGTTGAGGGGTCGGGATTGAACACTGAAGCTTTCTTT
>TRBJ2-7|TRBV28|NA|TRBD2
CASSFGLAGVRQYF
TGTGCCAGCAGTTTTGGACTAGCGGGAGTTAGGCAGTACTTC
>TRBJ2-3|TRBV9|NA|NA
CASSVGEVDTQYF
TGTGCCAGCAGCGTAGGAGAGGTAGATACGCAGTATTTT
>TRBJ1-1|TRBV9|NA|NA
CASSPPGEAFF
TGTGCCAGCAGCCCCCCCGGAGAGGCTTTCTTT
>TRBJ1-2|TRBV6-1|few|NA
CASSEPPGGYTF
TGTGCCAGCAGTGAACCCCCGGGAGGCTACACCTTC
>TRBJ1-6|TRBV28|once|NA
CASTEQGSYNSPLHF
TGTGCCAGCACCGAACAGGGCTCCTATAATTCACCCCTCCACTTT
>TRBJ2-5|TRBV9|NA|NA
CASSVRGGEETQYF
TGTGCCAGCAGCGTAAGGGGGGGGGAAGAGACCCAGTACTTC
>TRBJ1-2|TRBV9|NA|TRBD1
CASSSLGGVGYGYTF
TGTGCCAGCAGCTCTTTAGGGGGCGTCGGCTATGGCTACACCTTC
>TRBJ1-1|TRBV28|NA|TRBD1
CASSADRVTEAFF
TGTGCCAGCAGTGCCGACAGGGTTACTGAAGCTTTCTTT
>TRBJ2-1|TRBV29-1|NA|NA
CSVVPTGHHYNEQFF
TGCAGCGTTGTGCCCACGGGACACCACTACAATGAGCAGTTCTTC
>TRBJ1-5|TRBV6-5|NA|TRBD1
CASRNTGGNQPQHF
TGTGCCAGCAGGAACACAGGGGGCAATCAGCCCCAGCATTTT
>TRBJ2-7|TRBV28|NA|NA
CASSLRGLSYEQYF
TGTGCCAGCAGTTTGCGCGGACTATCCTACGAGCAGTACTTC
>TRBJ1-4|TRBV14|NA|NA
CASSPATGMLRELFF
TGTGCCAGCAGCCCCGCGACAGGAATGCTGAGGGAACTGTTTTTT
>TRBJ2-5|TRBV6-5|NA|TRBD2
CASSLIRGGETQYF
TGTGCCAGCAGCCTTATCCGGGGGGGAGAGACCCAGTACTTC
>TRBJ1-2|TRBV25-1|few|NA
CASSGAGTQKSYGYPF
TGTGCCAGCAGTGGGGCCGGGACACAAAAAAGCTATGGCTACCCCTTC
>TRBJ2-5|TRBV2|NA|NA
CASNLRIGGGETQYF
TGTGCCAGCAACCTTCGCATAGGCGGCGGAGAGACCCAGTACTTC
>TRBJ1-5|TRBV5-6|NA|TRBD1
CASSLFGQGGNQPQHF
TGTGCCAGCAGCCTTTTCGGACAGGGCGGGAATCAGCCCCAGCATTTT
>TRBJ1-1|TRBV29-1|once|TRBD1
CSAGQGSTEAFF
TGCAGCGCGGGACAGGGGAGCACTGAAGCTTTCTTT
>TRBJ1-5|TRBV28|NA|TRBD1
CASTRQGVVQPQHF
TGTGCCAGCACGAGACAGGGGGTGGTTCAGCCCCAGCATTTT
>TRBJ2-7|TRBV6-5|NA|TRBD2
CASSRTSGSSYEQYF
TGTGCCAGCAGTAGGACTAGCGGGAGCTCCTACGAGCAGTACTTC